This TCR beta chain was recorded in a study of T cell responses to AZD1222 COVID-19 vaccine. V was pared by 0 bases and J by 9 bases, with 15 bases of the junction left unmatched. This CDR3 comprises 18 residues. Germline CDR1 is LGHDT and CDR2 is YNNKEL (reference sequence). TCRdb keeps only in-frame clones here, not all; method: immunoSEQ multiplex PCR. Found here are 150,000 to 180,000 clones, 70% to 90% of them singletons; the top ten hold 5.5% to 6%. This TCR derives from an adult in good health. The sample consisted of peripheral blood, taken on day 0 of MenACWY control vaccination. The rearrangement links TRBV3-1 (or the pseudogene TRBV3-2) to TRBJ2-5, with 11 bases fitting TRBD2. This chain's CDR3 is CASSQELSGGALSGAQYF. CDR3 bases: TGTGCCAGCAGCCAAGAGCTTAGCGGGGGGGCCCTCTCTGGAGCCCAGTACTTC.